Following are 9 T cell receptor beta chains from one sample sequenced in a study of blood T cells in healthy people across ages. Then a second PCR, running roughly 7 to 11 cycles, was carried out with a sample-barcoded 5' primer and a J-beta primer mix. One entry per CDR3 protein results from TCRdb running MiXCR on the 5' RACE reads. Here the sample spans about 1.8 million distinct CDR3 sequences, 49% being singletons. The sample was blood. These receptors all stem from a woman in her 40s in good health.

This clonotype was picked up one time. The CDR3 sequence is CASSQDSGQGLNTDTQYF. For the CDR3, the DNA is TGTGCCAGCAGCCAAGATAGTGGGCAGGGTCTGAACACAGATACGCAGTATTTT. The J gene is TRBJ2-3, the V gene TRBV4-2; weak D call: TRBD1 (5 bases). Germline loops: CDR1 LGHNA, CDR2 YNFKEQ. V was pared by 0 bases and J by 2 bases, with 18 bases between. This CDR3 has 18 amino acids.

V usage is TRBV11-2 and J usage is TRBJ2-1; no reliable D call. The V gene's germline CDR1 is SGHAT and CDR2 FQNNGV. Trimming took 2 bases from V and 10 from J, leaving 12 bases between them. This CDR3 comprises 13 residues. The chain's CDR3 is CASSLNSGDEQFF. The CDR3 coding sequence is TGTGCCAGCAGCTTAAATTCCGGTGACGAGCAGTTCTTC.

The rearrangement uses TRBV9 and TRBJ1-2, with D tentatively TRBD1 (5 bases). The ends were cut back, 1 base at V and 1 base at J, with 14 bases in the middle. Germline lookup yields CDR1 SGDLS and CDR2 YYNGEE. The CDR3 covers 16 residues. Here the CDR3 reads CASSVLGRQFNYGYTF. DNA for the CDR3: TGTGCCAGCAGCGTACTAGGGAGACAGTTTAACTATGGCTACACCTTC.

In this sample, this clonotype turned up a few times. V is TRBV4-3 and J is TRBJ2-6, with D possibly TRBD1 on 5 matching bases. The V and J ends lost 4 bases and 0 bases respectively, with 16 bases between them. Germline V gene sequence: CDR1 LGHNA, CDR2 YSLEER. The CDR3 spans 18 residues. The CDR3 protein is CASSRTSDIRSGANVLTF. In DNA, the CDR3 is TGCGCCAGCAGCCGTACTTCGGACATTCGCTCTGGGGCCAACGTCCTGACTTTC.

The chain uses TRBV27 and TRBJ2-3, with 7 bases matching TRBD1. CDR3 length: 15 residues. Germline CDR1 is MNHEY and CDR2 is SMNVEV (reference sequence). With V trimmed by 6 bases and J by 2 bases, 8 bases remained unmatched. Written as DNA, the CDR3 is TGTGCCAGCAGCCCTAACAGGGGTTTCACAGATACGCAGTATTTT. Translated: CASSPNRGFTDTQYF.

The chain uses TRBV20-1 and TRBJ2-5; 9 bases fit TRBD2. This CDR3 spans 14 amino acids. The V and J ends lost 3 bases and 3 bases, in that order; junction bases with no gene match: 5. Germline CDR1 is DFQATT and CDR2 is SNEGSKA (reference sequence). The CDR3 DNA is TGCAGTGCTAGCGGCGGGGGGGGAAAAGAGACCCAGTACTTC. It specifies CSASGGGGKETQYF.

The chain combines TRBV6-5 with TRBJ2-7; maybe TRBD1 (6 bases). Germline assignment: CDR1 MNHEY and CDR2 SVGAGI. The CDR3 length is 13 residues. V was clipped by 6 bases and J by 6 bases, with 15 bases between them. CDR3 sequence reads: CASSRDIRGEQYF. The CDR3 coding sequence is TGTGCCAGCAGCAGGGACATAAGGGGCGAGCAGTACTTC.

This rearrangement joins TRBV2 to TRBJ1-5; the match to TRBD1 covers 9 bases. V was pared by 7 bases and J by 4 bases, with 8 bases of the junction left unmatched. Germline V gene data show CDR1 as SNHLY and CDR2 as FYNNEI. CDR3 length: 15 residues. In nucleotides, the CDR3 is TGTGCCAGCAATACTTACGGGACAGGGAATCAGCCCCAGCATTTT. It codes for CASNTYGTGNQPQHF.

A few counts support this clonotype. The chain links TRBV7-2 to TRBJ2-3; possible D gene TRBD2, 7 bases. This CDR3 comprises 15 residues. V gave up 5 bases and J gave up 1 base, with 13 bases separating them. Germline-derived CDR1 and CDR2 are SGHTA and FQGNSA. The CDR3 sequence is CASSPMGGRTDTQYF. CDR3 DNA: TGTGCCAGCAGCCCGATGGGGGGGCGCACAGATACGCAGTATTTT.